The 14 T cell receptor beta chains listed next were all sequenced from one sample in a study. Each CDR3 protein gets one entry after TCRdb re-called the reads with MiXCR. The top ten hold under 40% of the sample, which has a few thousand distinct CDR3 sequences, 9% to 10% seen once. The material sequenced was CD4+ T cells from peripheral blood. All receptors come from a human donor with rheumatoid arthritis.

This clonotype was observed many times. V is TRBV19 and J is TRBJ2-1; either TRBD1 or TRBD2 may supply D (6 bases each). CDR1 is LNHDA, CDR2 SQIVND, per germline (reference sequence). Trimming pared 10 bases from V and 4 bases from J, leaving 17 bases between. The CDR3 sequence is 14 residues long. The CDR3 nucleotides are TGTGCCACCAAAGGGGGGACTGGGTACAATGAGCAGTTCTTC. This translates into CATKGGTGYNEQFF.

This clonotype is medium-sized (0.01 to 0.1%) by share. The chain has TRBV20-1 and TRBJ2-5; TRBD2 matches at 8 bases. CDR3 length equals 15 residues. Per the germline V gene, CDR1 is DFQATT and CDR2 is SNEGSKA (reference sequence). V dropped 2 bases and J dropped 4; count of bases not matched to a gene: 9. The CDR3 protein is CSARTLAGRGETQYF. DNA of the CDR3: TGCAGTGCTAGAACCTTAGCGGGAAGGGGAGAGACCCAGTACTTC.

This clonotype was detected many times. This sequence joins TRBV4-1 and TRBJ1-2; D remains ambiguous. V lost 2 bases and J lost 5, with 9 bases in between. This CDR3 has 13 residues. Germline V CDR1 and CDR2: MGHRA, YSYEKL. The CDR3 DNA reads as TGCGCCAGCAGCCAACGCCCCGAATATGGCTACACCTTC. Protein sequence: CASSQRPEYGYTF.

This clonotype was counted a few times. This chain links TRBV12-3 or TRBV12-4 with TRBJ2-2; possibly TRBD2 for D (7 bases). V was cut by 6 bases and J by 3 bases, with 14 bases left in between. This CDR3 contains 15 residues. The CDR3 DNA is TGTGCCAGCAGGGGGGGGGCTTCTGACACCGGGGAGCTGTTTTTT. Encoded protein: CASRGGASDTGELFF.

By frequency in the sample, this clonotype is medium-sized. V is TRBV7-8 and J is TRBJ1-5; TRBD1 is a possible D gene (5 bases). Trimming removed 2 bases at V and 5 bases at J, with 13 bases between. Germline loops: CDR1 SGHVS, CDR2 FQNEAQ. This CDR3 has 15 residues. CDR3: CASSLPPRGDQPQHF. The CDR3 DNA sequence: TGTGCCAGCAGCTTACCCCCCAGAGGGGATCAGCCCCAGCATTTT.

Relative to its sample, this clonotype is medium-sized. The chain has TRBV7-9 and TRBJ2-3, with D perhaps TRBD1 (5 bases). Trimming removed 0 bases from V and 5 bases from J, with 15 bases in between. The CDR3 runs to 16 residues. From germline, CDR1 is SEHNR and CDR2 FQNEAQ (reference sequence). The CDR3 region is CASSLAGAPPKDTQYF. For the CDR3, the DNA is TGTGCCAGCAGCTTAGCAGGGGCCCCGCCGAAAGATACGCAGTATTTT.

This clonotype counts as medium-sized. The genes are TRBV20-1 and TRBJ1-5, with TRBD1 as a possible D gene (5 bases). The CDR3 loop spans 16 amino acids. In germline, CDR1 is DFQATT, CDR2 SNEGSKA (reference sequence). The V gene lost 1 base and the J gene lost 3 bases, with 16 bases spanning the gap. CDR3 coding DNA: TGCAGTGCTAGAGTTGAGGGGACTTACGACAATCAGCCCCAGCATTTT. Protein: CSARVEGTYDNQPQHF.

This clonotype was detected ten times or more. This chain uses TRBV12-3 or TRBV12-4 with TRBJ1-2, with 12 bases lining up with TRBD1. The CDR3 is 17 residues long. J gave up 7 bases and V 5 bases, and 14 bases lay outside the gene matches. DNA of the CDR3: TGTGCCAGCAGTGTATCCGGGACAGGGGGCGCCCAAAGTGGCTACACCTTC. Encoded protein: CASSVSGTGGAQSGYTF.

This clonotype is medium-sized (0.01 to 0.1%) within its sample. This chain joins TRBV5-1 and TRBJ2-7; 9 nucleotides align to TRBD1. J was trimmed by 3 bases and V by 0 bases; bases with no gene match: 7. This CDR3 region has 16 residues. Germline CDR1 and CDR2: SGHRS and YFSETQ. CDR3: CASSLGGTGPHYEQYF. CDR3 DNA: TGCGCCAGCAGCTTGGGAGGGACAGGGCCCCACTACGAGCAGTACTTC.

This clonotype was picked up many times. The chain carries TRBV28 and TRBJ1-4; D call uncertain. The germline V gene encodes CDR1 MDHEN and CDR2 SYDVKM. The V end lost 7 bases, the J end lost 9 bases, and 18 bases lay between the germline ends. The CDR3 runs to 14 residues. DNA of the CDR3: TGTGCCAGCAACATCAATTTGGAGGGTAAAAAACTGTTTTTT. This encodes CASNINLEGKKLFF. Supplemented by reference TRBV28 and TRBJ1-4, the full variable domain reads DVKVTQSSRYLVKRTGEKVFLECVQDMDHENMFWYRQDPGLGLRLIYFSYDVKMKEKGDIPEGYSVSREKKERFSLILESASTNQTSMYLCASNINLEGKKLFFGSGTQLSVL.

This clonotype was seen repeatedly, ten times or more. The chain is built from TRBV9 and TRBJ1-5, with 9 bases identical to TRBD1. This CDR3 spans 17 amino acids. J lost 6 bases, V lost 3 bases, and 13 bases had no gene match. Germline CDR1 reads SGDLS; CDR2 reads YYNGEE. CDR3 protein: CASSAGPGQGGFQPQHF. The CDR3 region has the DNA TGTGCCAGCAGCGCGGGCCCGGGACAGGGTGGTTTTCAGCCCCAGCATTTT.

This clonotype counts as medium-sized. V usage is TRBV29-1 and J usage is TRBJ2-3; possibly TRBD1 or TRBD2 for D (5 bases each). CDR1 is SQVTM, CDR2 ANQGSEA, per germline. The CDR3 length is 15 residues. Trimming took off 7 bases at V and 0 bases at J, with 17 bases between the two ends. The chain's CDR3 is CSACLGDTSTDTQYF. CDR3 sequence (DNA): TGCAGCGCGTGCTTGGGGGATACTAGCACAGATACGCAGTATTTT.

The rearrangement joins TRBV20-1 to TRBJ2-1, with 9 bases that match TRBD2. This CDR3 is 16 amino acids long. V shed 3 bases, J shed 9 bases, and the junction held 15 bases outside the gene matches. Germline V gene data show CDR1 as DFQATT and CDR2 as SNEGSKA (reference sequence). DNA of the CDR3: TGCAGTGCTAGTGGAGTTGTAGCGGGAGATGGCGGTGAGCAGTTCTTC. It is translated as CSASGVVAGDGGEQFF.

By share, this clonotype ranks as medium-sized (0.01 to 0.1%). V and J are TRBV5-1 and TRBJ1-2; 10 bases are shared with TRBD1. J lost 8 bases, V lost 4 bases, and 11 bases had no gene match. This CDR3 region has 15 residues. CDR1 and CDR2 from the germline V gene are SGHRS and YFSETQ. The CDR3 loop is CASSRSGQGNRGYTF. The CDR3 DNA sequence: TGCGCCAGCAGCCGGTCGGGACAGGGGAATCGGGGCTACACCTTC.